Included here is one T cell receptor (beta chain) sequence, with context. Assay: immunoSEQ multiplex PCR; the TCRdb copy retains only in-frame clones and omits some. The table has 16,000 or so clones, roughly 87% seen once. This sample stems from a study of blood T cell repertoires in COVID-19. Overall study context: There were acute and convalescent COVID-19 samples, and they came from the United States, Italy and Spain. T cells, B-cell-depleted T cells, or PBMCs provided the cDNA or gDNA that served as material.

This CDR3 contains 15 residues. Germline loops: CDR1 SGHTA, CDR2 FQGTGA. V gave up 6 bases and J gave up 8 bases, with 21 bases separating them. Sequencing was carried out using peripheral blood. This receptor was taken from a human donor in a cohort sampled during active COVID-19. The chain carries TRBV7-3 and TRBJ2-3; D is possibly TRBD2 (7 bases). The DNA of the CDR3 is TGTGCCAGCAGTCACGAGGGGGATCGCGGGGGTACGCAGTATTTT. It specifies CASSHEGDRGGTQYF.